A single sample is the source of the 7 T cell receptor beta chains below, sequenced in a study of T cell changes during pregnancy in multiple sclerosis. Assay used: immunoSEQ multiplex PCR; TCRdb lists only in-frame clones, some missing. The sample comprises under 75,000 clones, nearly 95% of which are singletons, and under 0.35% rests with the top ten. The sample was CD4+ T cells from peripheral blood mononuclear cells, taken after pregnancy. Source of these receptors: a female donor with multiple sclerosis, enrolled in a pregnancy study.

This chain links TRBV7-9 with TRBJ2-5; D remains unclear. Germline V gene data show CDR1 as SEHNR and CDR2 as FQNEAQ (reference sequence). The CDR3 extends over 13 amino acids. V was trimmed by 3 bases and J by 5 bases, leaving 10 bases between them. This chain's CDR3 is CASSFKPKETQYF. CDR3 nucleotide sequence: TGTGCCAGCAGCTTTAAGCCCAAGGAGACCCAGTACTTC.

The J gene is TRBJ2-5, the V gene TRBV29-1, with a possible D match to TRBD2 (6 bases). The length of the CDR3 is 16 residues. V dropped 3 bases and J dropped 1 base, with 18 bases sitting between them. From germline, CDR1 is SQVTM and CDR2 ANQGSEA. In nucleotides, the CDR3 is TGCAGCGTTGAGGAAAGGTGGTGGGAGGCCCAAGAGACCCAGTACTTC. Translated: CSVEERWWEAQETQYF.

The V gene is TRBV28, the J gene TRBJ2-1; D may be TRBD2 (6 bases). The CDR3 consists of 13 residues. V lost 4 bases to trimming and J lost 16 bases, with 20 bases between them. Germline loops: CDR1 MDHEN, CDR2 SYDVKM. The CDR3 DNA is TGTGCCAGCAGTTCTGATACCGGGACTCCAATATTCTTC. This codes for CASSSDTGTPIFF.

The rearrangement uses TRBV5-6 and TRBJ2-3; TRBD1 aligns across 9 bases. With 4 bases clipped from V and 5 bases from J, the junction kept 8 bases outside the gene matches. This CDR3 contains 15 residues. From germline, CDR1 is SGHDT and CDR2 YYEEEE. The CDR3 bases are TGTGCCAGCAGCCGGACAGGGGCCGGGGAAGATACGCAGTATTTT. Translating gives CASSRTGAGEDTQYF.

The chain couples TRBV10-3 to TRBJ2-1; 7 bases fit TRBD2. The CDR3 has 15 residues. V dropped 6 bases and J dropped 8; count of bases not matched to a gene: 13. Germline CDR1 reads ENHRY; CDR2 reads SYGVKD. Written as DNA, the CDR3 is TGTGCCATCAGCTCCCTAGCGGAGTCTAGACATGAGCAGTTCTTC. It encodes CAISSLAESRHEQFF.

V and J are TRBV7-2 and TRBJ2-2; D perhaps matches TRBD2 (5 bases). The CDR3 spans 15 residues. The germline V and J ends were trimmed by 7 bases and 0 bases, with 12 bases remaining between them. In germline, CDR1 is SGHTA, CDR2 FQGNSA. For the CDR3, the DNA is TGTGCCAGCAAATCCCAGCGGACGAACACCGGGGAGCTGTTTTTT. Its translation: CASKSQRTNTGELFF.

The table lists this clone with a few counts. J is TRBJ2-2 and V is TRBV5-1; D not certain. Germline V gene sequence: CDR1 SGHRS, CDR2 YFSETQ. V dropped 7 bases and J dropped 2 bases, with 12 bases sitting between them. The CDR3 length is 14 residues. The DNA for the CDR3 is TGCGCCAGCGGTAAGGCGGTTAACACCGGGGAGCTGTTTTTT. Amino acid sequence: CASGKAVNTGELFF.